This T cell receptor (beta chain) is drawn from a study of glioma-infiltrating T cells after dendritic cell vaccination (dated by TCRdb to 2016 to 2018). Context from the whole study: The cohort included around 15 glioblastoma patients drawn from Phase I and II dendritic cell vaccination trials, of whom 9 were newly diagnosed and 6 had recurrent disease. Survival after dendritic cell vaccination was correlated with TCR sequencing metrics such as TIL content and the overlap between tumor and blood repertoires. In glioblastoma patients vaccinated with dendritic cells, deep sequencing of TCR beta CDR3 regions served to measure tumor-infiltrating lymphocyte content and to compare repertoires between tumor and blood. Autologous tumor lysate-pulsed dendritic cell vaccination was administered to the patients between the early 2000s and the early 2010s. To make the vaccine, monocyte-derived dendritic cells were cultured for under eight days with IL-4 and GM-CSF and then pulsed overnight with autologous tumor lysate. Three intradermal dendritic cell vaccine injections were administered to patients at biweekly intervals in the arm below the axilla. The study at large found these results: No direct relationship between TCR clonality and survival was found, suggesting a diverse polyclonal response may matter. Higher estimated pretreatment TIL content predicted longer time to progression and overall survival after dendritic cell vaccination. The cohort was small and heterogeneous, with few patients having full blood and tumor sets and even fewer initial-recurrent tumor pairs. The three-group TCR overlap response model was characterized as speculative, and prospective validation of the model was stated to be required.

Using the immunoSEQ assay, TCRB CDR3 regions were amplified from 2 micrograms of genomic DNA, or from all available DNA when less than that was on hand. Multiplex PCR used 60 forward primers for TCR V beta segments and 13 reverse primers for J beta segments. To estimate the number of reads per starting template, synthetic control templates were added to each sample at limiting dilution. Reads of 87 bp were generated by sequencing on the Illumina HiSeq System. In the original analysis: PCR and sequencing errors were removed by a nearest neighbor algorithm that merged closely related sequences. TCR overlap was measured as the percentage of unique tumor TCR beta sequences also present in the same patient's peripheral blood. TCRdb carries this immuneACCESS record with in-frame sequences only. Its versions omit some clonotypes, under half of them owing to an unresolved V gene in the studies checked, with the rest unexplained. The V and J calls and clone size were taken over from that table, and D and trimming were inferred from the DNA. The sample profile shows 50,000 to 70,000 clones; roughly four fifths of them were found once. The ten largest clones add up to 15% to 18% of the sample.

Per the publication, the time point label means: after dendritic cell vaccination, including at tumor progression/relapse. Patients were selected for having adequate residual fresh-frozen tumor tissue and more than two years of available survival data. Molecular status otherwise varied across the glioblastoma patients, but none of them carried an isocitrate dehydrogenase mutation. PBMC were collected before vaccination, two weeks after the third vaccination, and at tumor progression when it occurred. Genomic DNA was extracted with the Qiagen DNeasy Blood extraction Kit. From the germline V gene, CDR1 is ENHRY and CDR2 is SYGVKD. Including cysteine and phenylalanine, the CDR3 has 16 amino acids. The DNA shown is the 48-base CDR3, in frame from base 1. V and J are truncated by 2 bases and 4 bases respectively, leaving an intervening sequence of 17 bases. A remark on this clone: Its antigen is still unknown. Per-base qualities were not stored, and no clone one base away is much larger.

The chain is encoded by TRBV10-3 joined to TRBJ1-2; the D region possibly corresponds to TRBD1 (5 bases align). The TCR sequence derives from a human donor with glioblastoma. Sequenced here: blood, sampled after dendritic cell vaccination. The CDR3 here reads CAISEAEGTELYGYTF. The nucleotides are TGTGCCATCAGTGAGGCCGAGGGGACTGAACTCTATGGCTACACCTTC.